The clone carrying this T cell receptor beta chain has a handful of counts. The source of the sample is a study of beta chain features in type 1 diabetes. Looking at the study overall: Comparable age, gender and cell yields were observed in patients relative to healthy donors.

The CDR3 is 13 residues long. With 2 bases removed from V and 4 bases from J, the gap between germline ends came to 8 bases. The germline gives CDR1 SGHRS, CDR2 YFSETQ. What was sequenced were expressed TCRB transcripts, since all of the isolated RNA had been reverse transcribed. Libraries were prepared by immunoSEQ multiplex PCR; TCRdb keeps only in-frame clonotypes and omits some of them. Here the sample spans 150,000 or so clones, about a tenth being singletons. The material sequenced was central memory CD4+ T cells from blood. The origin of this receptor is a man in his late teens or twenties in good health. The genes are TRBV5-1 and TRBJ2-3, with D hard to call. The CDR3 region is CASSFISSDTQYF. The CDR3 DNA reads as TGCGCCAGCAGCTTTATCTCCTCAGATACGCAGTATTTT.